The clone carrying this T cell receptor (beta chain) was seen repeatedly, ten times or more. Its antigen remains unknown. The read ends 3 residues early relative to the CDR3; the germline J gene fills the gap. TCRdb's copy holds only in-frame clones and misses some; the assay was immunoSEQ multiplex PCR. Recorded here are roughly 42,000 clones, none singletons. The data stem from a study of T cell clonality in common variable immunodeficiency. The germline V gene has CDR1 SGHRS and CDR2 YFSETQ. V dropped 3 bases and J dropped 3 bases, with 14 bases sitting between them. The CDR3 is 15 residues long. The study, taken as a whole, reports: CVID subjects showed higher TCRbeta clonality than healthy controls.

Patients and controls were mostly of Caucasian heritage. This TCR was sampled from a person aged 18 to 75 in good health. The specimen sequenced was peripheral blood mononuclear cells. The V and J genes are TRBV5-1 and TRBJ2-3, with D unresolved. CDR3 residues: CASSYAASRTDTQYF. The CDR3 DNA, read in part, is TGCGCCAGCAGCTATGCCGCCTCTAGAACAGATACG.